Each of the 14 T cell receptor beta chains below was sequenced from the same sample in a study of blood T cell repertoires in COVID-19. Generated by immunoSEQ multiplex PCR, the TCRdb table keeps only in-frame clones and is missing some. The table has approximately 78,000 clones, approximately 89% seen once. The sequencing input was peripheral blood. The receptors shown here come from a man over 45 with COVID-19, enrolled during active disease.

This chain uses TRBV7-2 with TRBJ1-1; 9 positions agree with TRBD1. The CDR3 runs 15 residues. J lost 1 base, V lost 3 bases, and 3 bases had no gene match. Germline V gives CDR1 SGHTA, CDR2 FQGNSA. The CDR3 is CASSLEDRGNTEAFF. The CDR3 DNA sequence: TGTGCCAGCAGCTTGGAGGACAGGGGGAACACTGAAGCTTTCTTT.

The gene calls are TRBV19 and TRBJ2-7; 7 nucleotides align to TRBD2. Germline CDR1 reads LNHDA; CDR2 reads SQIVND (reference sequence). Germline trimming cut 5 bases from V and 7 bases from J; bases unmatched to any gene: 11. The CDR3 is 14 residues long. CDR3 in DNA: TGTGCCAGTAGTGTATCCAGCGGGAAGTGGGAGCAGTACTTC. This codes for CASSVSSGKWEQYF.

J is TRBJ1-2 and V is TRBV19, with 7 bases aligning to TRBD1. This CDR3 has 15 residues. The junction had 7 bases not matched to a gene; V was cut back by 4 bases and J by 2 bases. CDR1 and CDR2 (germline): LNHDA, SQIVND (reference sequence). The CDR3 sequence is CASSRDRVVNYGYTF. DNA of the CDR3: TGTGCCAGTAGTAGAGACAGGGTAGTGAACTATGGCTACACCTTC.

This chain's CDR3 is CASGTGNEKLFF. CDR3 DNA: TGTGCCAGCGGGACAGGGAATGAAAAACTGTTTTTT. This rearrangement joins TRBV28 to TRBJ1-4, with 9 bases identical to TRBD1. The CDR3 runs to 12 residues. Germline CDR1 is MDHEN and CDR2 is SYDVKM. The trim removed 8 bases at V and 5 bases at J, leaving 0 bases unmatched.

This clone has only one observation. The CDR3 here is CASRGGMGSYEQYF. CDR3 DNA: TGCGCCAGCAGGGGGGGGATGGGCTCCTACGAGCAGTACTTC. The chain couples TRBV4-1 to TRBJ2-7; 7 nucleotides agree with TRBD2. Germline V gene sequence: CDR1 MGHRA, CDR2 YSYEKL. This CDR3 has 14 amino acids. V dropped 6 bases and J dropped 0; count of bases not matched to a gene: 5.

This chain links TRBV5-1 with TRBJ2-7, with D maybe TRBD2 (7 bases). Trimming left V 2 bases short and J 3 bases short, with 15 bases between. Germline V CDR1 and CDR2: SGHRS, YFSETQ. The CDR3 covers 15 residues. The CDR3 DNA is TGCGCCAGCAGCTTAGGTACGGGGGGCGGCTACGAGCAGTACGTC. Its protein is CASSLGTGGGYEQYV.

The rearrangement uses TRBV11-2 and TRBJ2-1, with D perhaps TRBD2 (6 bases). Germline V gives CDR1 SGHAT, CDR2 FQNNGV. The CDR3 totals 14 residues. Between the trimmed V and J ends, which lost 5 bases and 13 bases, there was a span of 21 bases. DNA for the CDR3: TGTGCCAGCAGCGATATACGGATCCGGGAGCTTCAGTTCTTC. It encodes CASSDIRIRELQFF.

The chain carries TRBV4-1 and TRBJ2-4; the D gene is possibly TRBD2 (5 bases). CDR3 size: 19 residues. The germline V and J ends were trimmed by 1 base and 1 base, with 20 bases remaining between them. Germline V CDR1 and CDR2: MGHRA, YSYEKL. The CDR3 here is CASSQGLRISGGAKNIQYF. The CDR3 DNA reads as TGCGCCAGCAGCCAAGGGTTACGGATCTCGGGCGGGGCCAAAAACATTCAGTACTTC.

The chain employs TRBV28 and TRBJ2-4; possible D gene TRBD1, 5 bases. V lost 2 bases to trimming and J lost 8 bases, with 13 bases between them. The CDR3 spans 14 residues. Looked up from germline, CDR1 is MDHEN and CDR2 is SYDVKM. CDR3 nucleotides: TGTGCCAGCAGTTTAGGACACCTTGGGTACATTCAGTACTTC. Encoded protein: CASSLGHLGYIQYF. The variable domain in full, completed from reference TRBV28 and TRBJ2-4, reads DVKVTQSSRYLVKRTGEKVFLECVQDMDHENMFWYRQDPGLGLRLIYFSYDVKMKEKGDIPEGYSVSREKKERFSLILESASTNQTSMYLCASSLGHLGYIQYFGAGTRLSVL.

This chain links TRBV27 with TRBJ2-1; 11 bases line up with TRBD2. Trimming at V came to 6 bases and at J to 0 bases, leaving 1 base not matched to a gene. The V gene's germline CDR1 is MNHEY and CDR2 SMNVEV (reference sequence). The CDR3 has 15 amino acids. CDR3: CASSTSGSSYNEQFF. The CDR3 DNA reads as TGTGCCAGCAGCACTAGCGGGAGCTCCTACAATGAGCAGTTCTTC.

The chain has TRBV18 and TRBJ2-2; 8 bases are shared with TRBD1. CDR3 length equals 14 residues. Germline trimming cut 4 bases from V and 5 bases from J; bases unmatched to any gene: 3. CDR1 is KGHSH, CDR2 LQKENI, per germline. In DNA form, the CDR3 reads TGTGCCAGCTCACTTGGGACAGGTACCGGGGAGCTGTTTTTT. It codes for CASSLGTGTGELFF.

The rearrangement links TRBV7-8 to TRBJ2-5, with D maybe TRBD1 (6 bases). Trimming removed 4 bases from V and 7 bases from J, with 16 bases in between. This CDR3 has 14 residues. CDR1 and CDR2 from the germline V gene are SGHVS and FQNEAQ. The CDR3 DNA sequence: TGTGCCAGCAGCTCCTGGGACCCCAGGGGGACCCAGTACTTC. Protein product: CASSSWDPRGTQYF.

The chain employs TRBV19 and TRBJ1-4, with 10 bases fitting TRBD1. This CDR3 has 14 amino acids. Per the germline V gene, CDR1 is LNHDA and CDR2 is SQIVND (reference sequence). V lost 4 bases, J lost 8 bases, and 4 bases stayed unmatched. The CDR3 sequence is CASSSGQGDEKLFF. The CDR3 DNA reads TGTGCCAGTAGTAGCGGACAGGGGGACGAAAAACTGTTTTTT. Supplemented by reference TRBV19 and TRBJ1-4, the full variable domain reads DGGITQSPKYLFRKEGQNVTLSCEQNLNHDAMYWYRQDPGQGLRLIYYSQIVNDFQKGDIAEGYSVSREKKESFPLTVTSAQKNPTAFYLCASSSGQGDEKLFFGSGTQLSVL.

The J gene is TRBJ1-2, the V gene TRBV5-6; TRBD1 is a possible D gene (6 bases). V shed 4 bases and J shed 12 bases, with 19 bases lying between them. In germline, CDR1 is SGHDT, CDR2 YYEEEE. CDR3 length: 13 residues. The CDR3 bases are TGTGCCAGCAGCCGGTCCTCAGGGGCGATCAACACCTTC. It codes for CASSRSSGAINTF.